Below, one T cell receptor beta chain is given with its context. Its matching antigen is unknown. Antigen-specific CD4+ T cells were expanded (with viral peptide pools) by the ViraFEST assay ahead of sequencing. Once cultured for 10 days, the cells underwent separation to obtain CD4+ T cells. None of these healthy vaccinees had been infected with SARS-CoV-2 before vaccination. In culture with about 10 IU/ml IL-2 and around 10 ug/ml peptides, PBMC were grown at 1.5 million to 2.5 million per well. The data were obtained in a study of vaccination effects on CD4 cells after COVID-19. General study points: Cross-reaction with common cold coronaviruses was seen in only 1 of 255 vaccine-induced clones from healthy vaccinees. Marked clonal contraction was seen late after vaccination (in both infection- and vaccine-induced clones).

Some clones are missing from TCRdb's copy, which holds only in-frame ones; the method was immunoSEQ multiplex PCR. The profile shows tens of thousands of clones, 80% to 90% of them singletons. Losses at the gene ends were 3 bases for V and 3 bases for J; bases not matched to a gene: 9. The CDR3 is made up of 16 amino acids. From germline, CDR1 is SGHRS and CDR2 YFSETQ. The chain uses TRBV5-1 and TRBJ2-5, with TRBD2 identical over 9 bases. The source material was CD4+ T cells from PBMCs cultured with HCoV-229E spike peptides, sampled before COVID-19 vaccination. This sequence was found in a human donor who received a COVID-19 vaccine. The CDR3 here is CASSSLAGARKETQYF. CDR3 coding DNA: TGCGCCAGCAGCTCCTTAGCGGGGGCCCGCAAAGAGACCCAGTACTTC. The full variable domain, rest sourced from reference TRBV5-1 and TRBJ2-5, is KAGVTQTPRYLIKTRGQQVTLSCSPISGHRSVSWYQQTPGQGLQFLFEYFSETQRNKGNFPGRFSGRQFSNSRSEMNVSTLELGDSALYLCASSSLAGARKETQYFGPGTRLLVL.